This record concerns one T cell receptor (beta chain) sequence. The antigen is not known. This CDR3 is built from 16 residues. V gave up 0 bases and J gave up 5 bases; unmatched junction bases: 4. Germline CDR1 is SGHDT and CDR2 is YYEEEE. Time point meaning: week 11, during vaccination. Doses consisted of 300 ug of mutant IDH1 20-mer peptide each, paired with topical imiquimod. This entry belongs to a study of a mutant IDH1 vaccine in newly diagnosed glioma. Using immunoSEQ multiplex PCR, the repertoire was profiled, and TCRdb retains in-frame clones only, with some absent. The table has roughly 62,000 clones, about 91% seen once.

The origin of this receptor is a man in his forties with glioma. The source was PBMCs, collected from a glioma patient whose treatment included an IDH1 peptide vaccine. The chain carries TRBV5-6 and TRBJ2-3; 12 bases are shared with TRBD1. DNA of the CDR3: TGTGCCAGCAGCTTGGGGGACAGGGGGCAATTAGATACGCAGTATTTT. Translation gives CASSLGDRGQLDTQYF.